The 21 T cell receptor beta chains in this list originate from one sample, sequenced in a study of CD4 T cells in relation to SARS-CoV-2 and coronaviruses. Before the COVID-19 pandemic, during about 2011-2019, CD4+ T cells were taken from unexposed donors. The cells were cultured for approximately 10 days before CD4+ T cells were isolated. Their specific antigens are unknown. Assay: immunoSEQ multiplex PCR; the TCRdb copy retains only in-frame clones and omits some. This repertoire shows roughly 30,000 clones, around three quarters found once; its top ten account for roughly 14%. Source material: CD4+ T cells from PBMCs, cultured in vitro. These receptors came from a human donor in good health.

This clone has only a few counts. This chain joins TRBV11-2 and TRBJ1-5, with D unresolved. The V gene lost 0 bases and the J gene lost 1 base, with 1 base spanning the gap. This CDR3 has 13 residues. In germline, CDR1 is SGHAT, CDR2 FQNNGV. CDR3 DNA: TGTGCCAGCAGCTTAGAGAGCAATCAGCCCCAGCATTTT. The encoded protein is CASSLESNQPQHF.

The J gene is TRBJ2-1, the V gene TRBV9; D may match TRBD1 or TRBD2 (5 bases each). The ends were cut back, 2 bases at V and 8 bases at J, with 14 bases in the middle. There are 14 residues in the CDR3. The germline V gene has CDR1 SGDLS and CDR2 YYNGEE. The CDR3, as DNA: TGTGCCAGCAGCGTTAGGTGGGGGTCTGATGAGCAGTTCTTC. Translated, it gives CASSVRWGSDEQFF.

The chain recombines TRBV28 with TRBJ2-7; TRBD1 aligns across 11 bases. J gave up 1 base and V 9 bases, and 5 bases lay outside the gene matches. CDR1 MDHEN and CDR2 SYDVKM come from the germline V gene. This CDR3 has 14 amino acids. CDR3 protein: CASRGTGGSYEQYF. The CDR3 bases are TGTGCCAGTAGGGGGACAGGGGGTTCCTACGAGCAGTACTTC.

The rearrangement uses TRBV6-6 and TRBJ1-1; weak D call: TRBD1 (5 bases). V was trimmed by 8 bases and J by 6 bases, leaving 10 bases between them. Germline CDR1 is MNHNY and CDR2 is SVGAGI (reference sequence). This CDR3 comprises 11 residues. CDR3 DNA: TGTGCCAGCGGGACGGCGGCTGAAGCTTTCTTT. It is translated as CASGTAAEAFF.

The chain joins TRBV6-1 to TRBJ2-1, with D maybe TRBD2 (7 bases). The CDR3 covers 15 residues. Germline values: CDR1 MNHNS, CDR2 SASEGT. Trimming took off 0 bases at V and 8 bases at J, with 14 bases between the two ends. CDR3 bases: TGTGCCAGCAGTGAAGCGGCGGGAGCAGGGGATGAGCAGTTCTTC. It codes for CASSEAAGAGDEQFF.

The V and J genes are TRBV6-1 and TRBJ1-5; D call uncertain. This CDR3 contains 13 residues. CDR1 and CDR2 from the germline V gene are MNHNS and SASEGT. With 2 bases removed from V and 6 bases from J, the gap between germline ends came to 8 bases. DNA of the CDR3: TGTGCCAGCAGTGAATTTTTGGGTCAGCCCCAGCATTTT. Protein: CASSEFLGQPQHF.

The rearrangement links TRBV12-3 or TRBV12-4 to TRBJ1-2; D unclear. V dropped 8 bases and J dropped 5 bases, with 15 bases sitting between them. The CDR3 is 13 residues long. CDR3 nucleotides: TGTGCCAGCCGCCAAGAGACAATTTATGGCTACACCTTC. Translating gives CASRQETIYGYTF.

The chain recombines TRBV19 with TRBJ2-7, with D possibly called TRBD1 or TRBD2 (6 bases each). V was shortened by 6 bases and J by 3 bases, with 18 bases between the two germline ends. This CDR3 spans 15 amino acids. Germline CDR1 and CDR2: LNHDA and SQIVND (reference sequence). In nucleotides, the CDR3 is TGTGCCAGTAGCCCGAGGGGGGACGGATACTACGAGCAGTACTTC. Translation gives CASSPRGDGYYEQYF.

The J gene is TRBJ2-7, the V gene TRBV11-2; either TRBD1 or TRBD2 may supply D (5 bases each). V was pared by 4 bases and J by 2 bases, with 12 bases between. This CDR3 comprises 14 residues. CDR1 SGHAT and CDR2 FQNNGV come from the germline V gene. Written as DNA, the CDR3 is TGTGCCAGCAGCTCCACCCCGGGGCCCTACGAGCAGTACTTC. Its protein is CASSSTPGPYEQYF. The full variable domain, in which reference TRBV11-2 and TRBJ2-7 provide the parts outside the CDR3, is EAGVAQSPRYKIIEKRQSVAFWCNPISGHATLYWYQQILGQGPKLLIQFQNNGVVDDSQLPKDRFSAERLKGVDSTLKIQPAKLEDSAVYLCASSSTPGPYEQYFGPGTRLTVT.

The CDR3 here is CASSQGLLLNSPLHF. CDR3 coding DNA: TGTGCCAGCAGCCAAGGTTTGTTGTTAAATTCACCCCTCCACTTT. The chain uses TRBV3-1 (or the pseudogene TRBV3-2) and TRBJ1-6; D is unclear. This CDR3 has 15 residues. The germline V gene has CDR1 LGHDT and CDR2 YNNKEL (reference sequence). The V end lost 1 base, the J end lost 7 bases, and 11 bases lay between the germline ends.

In DNA form, the CDR3 reads TGTGCCAGCAGTTACTTGACAGGGGGCTCGGGCGAGCAGTACTTC. Encoded protein: CASSYLTGGSGEQYF. The rearrangement links TRBV6-5 to TRBJ2-7; 10 nucleotides agree with TRBD1. This CDR3 region has 15 residues. Germline V gene sequence: CDR1 MNHEY, CDR2 SVGAGI. V shed 1 base, J shed 6 bases, and the junction held 6 bases outside the gene matches.

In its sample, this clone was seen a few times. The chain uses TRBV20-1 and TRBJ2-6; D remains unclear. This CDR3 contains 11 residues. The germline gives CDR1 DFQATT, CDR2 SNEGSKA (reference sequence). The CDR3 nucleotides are TGCAGCGCCTCTGTTGCCAACGTCCTGACTTTC. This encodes CSASVANVLTF.

The CDR3 coding sequence is TGTGCCAGCAGCCAAGGGGGCGGTGGGGCCAACGTCCTGACTTTC. It encodes CASSQGGGGANVLTF. The J gene is TRBJ2-6, the V gene TRBV7-8, with 7 nucleotides matching TRBD1. Germline CDR1 is SGHVS and CDR2 is FQNEAQ. J gave up 3 bases and V 5 bases, and 4 bases lay outside the gene matches. The CDR3 is 15 amino acids. Combining the CDR3 with reference TRBV7-8 and TRBJ2-6 gives the whole variable domain GAGVSQSPRYKVAKRGQDVALRCDPISGHVSLFWYQQALGQGPEFLTYFQNEAQLDKSGLPSDRFFAERPEGSVSTLKIQRTQQEDSAVYLCASSQGGGGANVLTFGAGSRLTVL.

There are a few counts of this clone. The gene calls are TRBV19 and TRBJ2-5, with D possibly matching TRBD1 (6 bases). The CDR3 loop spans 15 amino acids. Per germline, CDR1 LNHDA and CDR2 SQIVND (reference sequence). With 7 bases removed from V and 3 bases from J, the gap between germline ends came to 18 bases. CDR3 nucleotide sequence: TGTGCCAGTACCGACTGGTGGCAGGGGAAAGAGACCCAGTACTTC. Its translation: CASTDWWQGKETQYF. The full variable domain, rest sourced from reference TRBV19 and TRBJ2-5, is DGGITQSPKYLFRKEGQNVTLSCEQNLNHDAMYWYRQDPGQGLRLIYYSQIVNDFQKGDIAEGYSVSREKKESFPLTVTSAQKNPTAFYLCASTDWWQGKETQYFGPGTRLLVL.

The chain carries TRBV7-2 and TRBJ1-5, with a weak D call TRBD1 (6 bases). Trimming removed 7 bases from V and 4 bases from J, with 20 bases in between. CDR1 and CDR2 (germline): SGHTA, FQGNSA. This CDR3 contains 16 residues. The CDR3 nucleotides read TGTGCCAGCACCCTAGGATCGGGGGGCGGGAATCAGCCCCAGCATTTT. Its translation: CASTLGSGGGNQPQHF.

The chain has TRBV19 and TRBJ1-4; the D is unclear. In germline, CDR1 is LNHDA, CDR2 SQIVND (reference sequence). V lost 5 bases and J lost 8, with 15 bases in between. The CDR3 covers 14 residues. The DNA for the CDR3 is TGTGCCAGTAGTTTCTTACCGGAAAACGAAAAACTGTTTTTT. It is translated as CASSFLPENEKLFF.

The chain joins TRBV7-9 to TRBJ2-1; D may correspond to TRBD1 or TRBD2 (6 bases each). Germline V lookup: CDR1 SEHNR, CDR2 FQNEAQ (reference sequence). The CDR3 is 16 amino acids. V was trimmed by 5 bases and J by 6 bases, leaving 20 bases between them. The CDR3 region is CASSRATVKGGNEQFF. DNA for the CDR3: TGTGCCAGCAGCCGTGCGACGGTTAAGGGGGGCAATGAGCAGTTCTTC.

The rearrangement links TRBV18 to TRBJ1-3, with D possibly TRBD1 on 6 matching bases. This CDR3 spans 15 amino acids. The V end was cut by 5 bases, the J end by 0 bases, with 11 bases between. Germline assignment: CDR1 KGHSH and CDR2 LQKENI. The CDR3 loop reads CASSLGHNSGNTIYF. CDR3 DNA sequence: TGTGCCAGCTCATTGGGACACAACTCTGGAAACACCATATATTTT.

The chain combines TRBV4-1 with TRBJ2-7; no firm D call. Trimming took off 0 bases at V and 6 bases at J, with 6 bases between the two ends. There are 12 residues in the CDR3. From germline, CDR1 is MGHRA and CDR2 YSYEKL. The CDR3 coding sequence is TGCGCCAGCAGCCAAGATCGCGGCGAGCAGTACTTC. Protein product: CASSQDRGEQYF.

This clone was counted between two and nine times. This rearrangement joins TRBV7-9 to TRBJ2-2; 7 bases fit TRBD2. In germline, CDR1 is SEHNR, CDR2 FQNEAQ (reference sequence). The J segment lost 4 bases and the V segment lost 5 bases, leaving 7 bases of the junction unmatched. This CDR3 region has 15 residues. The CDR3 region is CASSRGEGSTGELFF. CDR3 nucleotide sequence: TGTGCCAGCAGCCGCGGGGAGGGGAGCACCGGGGAGCTGTTTTTT.

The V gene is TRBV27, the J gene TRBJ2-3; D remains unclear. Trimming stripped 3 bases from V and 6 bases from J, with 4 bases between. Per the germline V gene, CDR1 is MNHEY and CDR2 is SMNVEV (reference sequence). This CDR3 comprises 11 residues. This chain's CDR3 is CASSLIDTQYF. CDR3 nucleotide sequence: TGTGCCAGCAGTTTGATTGATACGCAGTATTTT.